The 10 T cell receptor beta chains below come from one sample, sequenced in a study of CD8 T cells in Susac syndrome (dated by TCRdb to between 2018 and 2021). The library was obtained by the immunoSEQ multiplex PCR assay. RNA was extracted with the RNeasy kit and about 0.5 to 1 ug was reverse transcribed using random hexamers. The public reads were quality trimmed at Q25 with fastp and then assembled into clones with MiXCR by TCRdb, keeping productive beta chains. Rows are combined by CDR3 protein, so each entry shows the most common genes and DNA. This sample comprises 210,000 or so distinct CDR3 sequences, about 94% of them detected only once. The top ten clonotypes cover approximately 0.15% of the sample. Specimen: CD4+ T cells from PBMCs. The receptors originated from a human donor with Susac syndrome.

This chain connects TRBV30 to TRBJ1-1; D call uncertain. The CDR3 runs 12 residues. V was trimmed by 3 bases and J by 1 base, leaving 6 bases between them. The germline gives CDR1 GTSNPN, CDR2 SVGIG (reference sequence). CDR3 DNA: TGTGCCTGGAGACAGCAGAACACTGAAGCTTTCTTT. It is translated as CAWRQQNTEAFF.

The chain has TRBV7-2 and TRBJ2-3; D is perhaps TRBD1 or TRBD2 (7 bases each). Trimming removed 5 bases from V and 5 bases from J, with 23 bases in between. Per the germline V gene, CDR1 is SGHTA and CDR2 is FQGNSA. The CDR3 totals 17 residues. CDR3 nucleotide sequence: TGTGCCAGCAGCCCCCAGGCAGGGGAGGGGGCCGTAGATACGCAGTATTTT. It codes for CASSPQAGEGAVDTQYF.

This chain uses TRBV6-2 or TRBV6-3 with TRBJ1-5; D is ambiguous. This CDR3 has 12 amino acids. Germline V gene data show CDR1 as MNHEY and CDR2 as SVGEGT. Trimming took off 6 bases at V and 6 bases at J, with 9 bases between the two ends. As DNA, the CDR3 is TGTGCCAGCAGGGAGCGGGCTCAGCCCCAGCATTTT. It specifies CASRERAQPQHF.

The chain is built from TRBV24-1 and TRBJ2-3, with D perhaps TRBD1 (6 bases). This CDR3 has 15 residues. Germline V gene sequence: CDR1 KGHDR, CDR2 SFDVKD. V lost 3 bases to trimming and J lost 3 bases, with 12 bases between them. The CDR3 spells CATSDNRQVTDTQYF. In nucleotides, the CDR3 is TGTGCCACCAGTGATAACCGACAGGTAACAGATACGCAGTATTTT.

The rearrangement joins TRBV29-1 to TRBJ2-5; 7 positions agree with TRBD2. V was clipped by 5 bases and J by 5 bases; unmatched bases: 5. Germline V lookup: CDR1 SQVTM, CDR2 ANQGSEA. The CDR3 spans 12 residues. The CDR3 DNA reads as TGCAGCGTTTCAATGGGAGGGGAGACCCAGTACTTC. It translates to CSVSMGGETQYF.

The chain has TRBV3-1 and TRBJ1-2; D is possibly TRBD1 (6 bases). The CDR3 covers 13 residues. From germline, CDR1 is LGHDT and CDR2 YNNKEL (reference sequence). The V end lost 5 bases, the J end lost 2 bases, and 9 bases lay between the germline ends. This CDR3 is CASSYRENYGYTF. In nucleotides, the CDR3 is TGTGCCAGCAGCTACAGGGAGAACTATGGCTACACCTTC.

The rearrangement links TRBV20-1 to TRBJ2-6; tentative D call: TRBD2 (5 bases). Germline-derived CDR1 and CDR2 are DFQATT and SNEGSKA (reference sequence). V was pared by 4 bases and J by 1 base, with 8 bases between. The CDR3 has 14 amino acids. The CDR3, as DNA: TGCAGTGCTACGCAGCGGTCTGGGGCCAACGTCCTGACTTTC. It is translated as CSATQRSGANVLTF.

The V call is TRBV5-1, the J call TRBJ2-1; 7 positions agree with TRBD1. Trimming took 3 bases from V and 6 from J; bases not matched to a gene: 12. The CDR3 extends over 16 amino acids. The germline gives CDR1 SGHRS, CDR2 YFSETQ. CDR3 DNA sequence: TGCGCCAGCAGCTATACCGGGACAGCCACTTCCAATGAGCAGTTCTTC. Its translation: CASSYTGTATSNEQFF.

This sequence joins TRBV18 and TRBJ2-3, with D uncertain. Per germline, CDR1 KGHSH and CDR2 LQKENI. Trimming took off 3 bases at V and 0 bases at J, with 13 bases between the two ends. This CDR3 contains 16 residues. DNA for the CDR3: TGTGCCAGCTCACCGGCGAGCGCACTAAGCACAGATACGCAGTATTTT. Protein: CASSPASALSTDTQYF.

This clonotype has only a few counts. The chain joins TRBV18 to TRBJ1-5, with a tentative D call TRBD1 (6 bases). CDR1 and CDR2 (germline): KGHSH, LQKENI. The CDR3 totals 13 residues. Trimming shortened V by 3 bases and J by 4 bases, and 7 bases separated the two germline ends. DNA of the CDR3: TGTGCCAGCTCACCCCAGGGGAATCAGCCCCAGCATTTT. Translated, it gives CASSPQGNQPQHF. Looking up the rest from reference TRBV18 and TRBJ1-5 gives the full variable domain: NAGVMQNPRHLVRRRGQEARLRCSPMKGHSHVYWYRQLPEEGLKFMVYLQKENIIDESGMPKERFSAEFPKEGPSILRIQQVVRGDSAAYFCASSPQGNQPQHFGDGTRLSIL.